The 19 T cell receptor beta chains below were found in one sample sequenced in a study of blood T cells in healthy people across ages. Combining a sample-barcoded 5' primer with a J-beta primer mix, a second PCR ran for roughly 7 to 12 cycles. Using its own MiXCR run on the 5' RACE reads, TCRdb lists one record per CDR3 protein. There are about 1.8 million distinct CDR3 sequences in the sample; around 50% occur only once, and less than 2.5% lies in the top ten. Sequencing was carried out using blood. The receptors here all came from a woman aged 35 to 49 in good health.

This clonotype was recorded only once. The junction does not match germline at one end; this may be a read error. The chain has TRBV4-3 and TRBJ1-2; maybe TRBD1 (6 bases). The length of the CDR3 is 15 residues. The germline V gene has CDR1 LGHNA and CDR2 YSLEER. CDR3 bases: TGCGCCAGCGGCCAACTAAACAGGGTCGAATATGGCTACACCTTC. It translates to CASGQLNRVEYGYTF.

The CDR3 region is CASRKAPGTANSPLHF. The CDR3 DNA follows: TGTGCCAGCCGCAAGGCTCCCGGGACGGCGAATTCACCCCTCCACTTT. This chain links TRBV27 with TRBJ1-6; D is possibly TRBD1 (5 bases). The V end was cut by 8 bases, the J end by 7 bases, with 21 bases between. The CDR3 totals 16 residues. Germline lookup yields CDR1 MNHEY and CDR2 SMNVEV (reference sequence).

Worth noting for this clonotype: One end of the junction fails to match germline, which may point to a read error. The chain joins TRBV10-3 to TRBJ2-1; TRBD1 matches at 9 bases. CDR1 ENHRY and CDR2 SYGVKD come from the germline V gene. The length of the CDR3 is 15 residues. CDR3 region: CAITEGQGAYNGQFF. The CDR3 DNA is TGTGCCATCACGGAGGGACAGGGCGCCTACAATGGGCAGTTCTTC.

This clonotype turned up a few times. The CDR3 here is CASSRDFLSYEQYF. The CDR3 coding sequence is TGTGCCAGCAGCCGGGACTTTCTGTCGTACGAGCAGTACTTC. V and J are TRBV7-2 and TRBJ2-7; the D gene is possibly TRBD2 (6 bases). The germline V gene encodes CDR1 SGHTA and CDR2 FQGNSA. CDR3 length equals 14 residues. Trimming cost V 5 bases and J 4 bases, with 15 bases left between them. The entire variable domain, with the rest obtained from reference TRBV7-2 and TRBJ2-7, is as follows: GAGVSQSPSNKVTEKGKDVELRCDPISGHTALYWYRQSLGQGLEFLIYFQGNSAPDKSGLPSDRFSAERTGGSVSTLTIQRTQQEDSAVYLCASSRDFLSYEQYFGPGTRLTVT.

The CDR3: CASSVGWMETQYF. CDR3 nucleotide sequence: TGTGCCAGCAGCGTAGGGTGGATGGAGACCCAGTACTTC. The chain carries TRBV9 and TRBJ2-5; no clear D gene. Between the trimmed V and J ends, which lost 0 bases and 5 bases, there was a span of 8 bases. Germline CDR1 SGDLS, CDR2 YYNGEE. The CDR3 spans 13 residues.

A few counts support this clonotype. The chain has TRBV29-1 and TRBJ1-5, with 7 bases aligning to TRBD1. Germline lookup yields CDR1 SQVTM and CDR2 ANQGSEA. The CDR3 has 13 amino acids. V trimming: 4 bases; J trimming: 5 bases; junction bases outside the gene matches: 5. CDR3 nucleotides: TGCAGCGTTGGACAGGGCGCTGATCAGCCCCAGCATTTT. This sequence encodes CSVGQGADQPQHF.

This clonotype was observed a handful of times. This chain uses TRBV11-2 with TRBJ2-5; D possibly corresponds to TRBD2 (5 bases). The V and J ends lost 7 bases and 5 bases respectively, with 20 bases between them. Looked up from germline, CDR1 is SGHAT and CDR2 is FQNNGV. The CDR3 contains 15 residues. The CDR3 DNA reads TGTGCCAGCATCCCGTATTCGGCCCGAGGGGAGACCCAGTACTTC. This sequence encodes CASIPYSARGETQYF. The whole variable domain, filled in from reference TRBV11-2 and TRBJ2-5, reads EAGVAQSPRYKIIEKRQSVAFWCNPISGHATLYWYQQILGQGPKLLIQFQNNGVVDDSQLPKDRFSAERLKGVDSTLKIQPAKLEDSAVYLCASIPYSARGETQYFGPGTRLLVL.

This chain links TRBV18 with TRBJ1-2; D gene unclear. The CDR3 loop spans 15 amino acids. Germline lookup yields CDR1 KGHSH and CDR2 LQKENI. Trimming pared 3 bases from V and 5 bases from J, leaving 16 bases between. The CDR3 nucleotides are TGTGCCAGCTCACCTCGACACCAGAGTGTTTATGGCTACACCTTC. Amino acid sequence: CASSPRHQSVYGYTF.

In its sample, this clonotype was seen a few times. The genes are TRBV7-9 and TRBJ2-1; 11 bases match TRBD2. Trimming at V came to 4 bases and at J to 0 bases, leaving 8 bases not matched to a gene. From germline, CDR1 is SEHNR and CDR2 FQNEAQ (reference sequence). The CDR3 contains 18 residues. The CDR3 DNA is TGTGCCAGCAGCTACCGACTAGCGGGGCCCCTCTCCTACAATGAGCAGTTCTTC. Amino acid sequence: CASSYRLAGPLSYNEQFF.

The V gene is TRBV6-5, the J gene TRBJ2-1; no definite D call. Germline lookup yields CDR1 MNHEY and CDR2 SVGAGI. This CDR3 spans 13 amino acids. V lost 5 bases, J lost 9 bases, and 14 bases lay in between. The CDR3 nucleotides are TGTGCCAGCAGTAAACCGGGCTCCGGTGAGCAGTTCTTC. As protein: CASSKPGSGEQFF.

The chain has TRBV28 and TRBJ1-2; no clear D. This CDR3 is 16 amino acids long. V lost 2 bases, J lost 2 bases, and 15 bases lay in between. In germline, CDR1 is MDHEN, CDR2 SYDVKM. CDR3 region: CASSLPAADINYGYTF. The CDR3 DNA reads TGTGCCAGCAGTTTACCTGCCGCGGATATCAACTATGGCTACACCTTC.

This clonotype was seen a handful of times. This chain joins TRBV27 and TRBJ2-3; a possible D gene is TRBD2 (5 bases). This CDR3 is 12 amino acids long. Trimming took 10 bases from V and 2 from J, leaving 10 bases between them. CDR1 is MNHEY and CDR2 is SMNVEV in the germline V gene (reference sequence). CDR3 coding DNA: TGTGCCACCTCGGGATTCACAGATACGCAGTATTTT. The encoded protein is CATSGFTDTQYF.

This clonotype was recorded once. The J gene is TRBJ1-1, the V gene TRBV29-1; D gene ambiguous. Deletions cut 4 bases from V and 6 bases from J, with 9 bases between. The CDR3 length is 11 residues. Germline V gene data show CDR1 as SQVTM and CDR2 as ANQGSEA. CDR3 sequence: CSVVPESEAFF. For the CDR3, the DNA is TGCAGCGTTGTCCCCGAATCTGAAGCTTTCTTT. Variable domain in full (rest from reference TRBV29-1 and TRBJ1-1): SAVISQKPSRDICQRGTSLTIQCQVDSQVTMMFWYRQQPGQSLTLIATANQGSEATYESGFVIDKFPISRPNLTFSTLTVSNMSPEDSSIYLCSVVPESEAFFGQGTRLTVV.

The chain joins TRBV10-3 to TRBJ2-7, with 11 bases matching TRBD1. Trimming at V came to 3 bases and at J to 3 bases, leaving 1 base not matched to a gene. This CDR3 region has 14 residues. Germline V gene sequence: CDR1 ENHRY, CDR2 SYGVKD. The CDR3 DNA follows: TGTGCCATCAGTGACGGGACAGGGGGCTACGAGCAGTACTTC. Translated: CAISDGTGGYEQYF.

The genes are TRBV7-2 and TRBJ2-5, with 10 bases matching TRBD2. The CDR3 sequence is 18 residues long. CDR1 is SGHTA, CDR2 FQGNSA, per germline. J gave up 4 bases and V 0 bases, and 11 bases lay outside the gene matches. The CDR3 here is CASSLAKRGGVVRETQYF. CDR3 DNA sequence: TGTGCCAGCAGCTTAGCGAAGCGGGGGGGCGTTGTAAGAGAGACCCAGTACTTC.

This clonotype was seen a few times. The V and J genes are TRBV6-2 or TRBV6-3 and TRBJ2-7, with 7 bases lining up with TRBD1. Trimming cost V 2 bases and J 0 bases; bases outside gene matches: 7. CDR1 and CDR2 (germline): MNHEY, SVGEGT. CDR3 length: 16 residues. The CDR3 region has the DNA TGTGCCAGCAGTTACCCGAGGGACAGATCCTCCTACGAGCAGTACTTC. Amino acid sequence: CASSYPRDRSSYEQYF.

With respect to this clonotype: Mismatch with germline at one junction end may stem from a read error. V gene TRBV5-1 combines with J gene TRBJ2-3, with D unresolved. Germline V gene sequence: CDR1 SGHRS, CDR2 YFSETQ. CDR3 length: 14 amino acids. This CDR3 is CASNLSHYTDTQYF. The CDR3 DNA is TGCGCCAGCAACTTGAGTCACTACACGGATACGCAGTATTTT.

V gene TRBV13 combines with J gene TRBJ2-4; perhaps TRBD1 as D (5 bases). The CDR3 is made up of 15 amino acids. V shed 5 bases and J shed 13 bases, with 24 bases lying between them. CDR1 and CDR2 from the germline V gene are PRHDT and FYEKMQ (reference sequence). CDR3 DNA sequence: TGTGCCAGCAGCCTCTCAGGGTCCCCAGAAGTGGAGCAGTACTTC. This encodes CASSLSGSPEVEQYF.

This chain joins TRBV28 and TRBJ1-4; D is perhaps TRBD1 (6 bases). Germline V gene lookup returns CDR1 MDHEN and CDR2 SYDVKM. The CDR3 covers 14 residues. Trimming shortened V by 4 bases and J by 8 bases, and 14 bases separated the two germline ends. CDR3 DNA: TGTGCCAGCAGTTCCGGGACACTCGGGGAAAAACTGTTTTTT. It codes for CASSSGTLGEKLFF. Looking up the rest from reference TRBV28 and TRBJ1-4 gives the full variable domain: DVKVTQSSRYLVKRTGEKVFLECVQDMDHENMFWYRQDPGLGLRLIYFSYDVKMKEKGDIPEGYSVSREKKERFSLILESASTNQTSMYLCASSSGTLGEKLFFGSGTQLSVL.